Following are 5 T cell receptor beta chains from one sample sequenced in a study of T cells after yellow fever vaccination. TCRdb independently ran MiXCR on the 5' RACE reads; one entry per CDR3 protein. This table has a few hundred thousand distinct CDR3 sequences, about 5.2% appearing once. The sample here was CD4+ T cells sorted from PBMCs, taken on the day of the yellow fever booster vaccination. The origin of the receptors is a man between 18 and 35 years old who received the YFV17D yellow fever vaccine.

Written as DNA, the CDR3 is TGTGCCAGCAGTTCTCTCCGGACTAGCGGGGCCTACAATGAGCAGTTCTTC. This sequence encodes CASSSLRTSGAYNEQFF. The chain joins TRBV2 to TRBJ2-1; 12 nucleotides line up with TRBD2. CDR3 length equals 17 residues. Trimming cost V 5 bases and J 2 bases; bases outside gene matches: 7. Germline-derived CDR1 and CDR2 are SNHLY and FYNNEI.

This clonotype was counted at least ten times. The V gene is TRBV5-4, the J gene TRBJ2-3; tentative D call: TRBD1 (6 bases). Between the trimmed V and J ends, which lost 6 bases and 5 bases, there was a span of 10 bases. The germline V gene has CDR1 SGHNT and CDR2 YYREEE (reference sequence). The CDR3 is 12 residues long. This chain's CDR3 is CASNLGGDTQYF. CDR3 in DNA: TGTGCCAGCAACTTAGGGGGAGATACGCAGTATTTT.

This clonotype was found many times. The rearrangement uses TRBV10-3 and TRBJ1-1; D ambiguous. CDR1 is ENHRY and CDR2 is SYGVKD in the germline V gene. There are 13 residues in the CDR3. The V and J ends lost 7 bases and 0 bases respectively, with 9 bases between them. CDR3 region: CAITGVLNTEAFF. In DNA form, the CDR3 reads TGTGCCATCACGGGCGTCCTGAACACTGAAGCTTTCTTT.

This clonotype came up a few times. The genes are TRBV7-2 and TRBJ1-1, with unresolved D. The CDR3 is 14 amino acids. Between the trimmed V and J ends, which lost 1 base and 4 bases, there was a span of 10 bases. The germline gives CDR1 SGHTA, CDR2 FQGNSA. CDR3 protein: CASSLGAVPTEAFF. CDR3 in DNA: TGTGCCAGCAGCTTAGGAGCAGTCCCCACTGAAGCTTTCTTT.

In this sample, this clonotype turned up many times. The rearrangement joins TRBV12-3 or TRBV12-4 to TRBJ1-4, with D possibly TRBD1 on 6 matching bases. V was pared by 6 bases and J by 8 bases, with 19 bases between. This CDR3 contains 15 residues. The CDR3 DNA sequence: TGTGCCAGCAGAGCCGCGGGGCAGGGGTGGGAAAAACTGTTTTTT. Residues: CASRAAGQGWEKLFF.